This T cell receptor (beta chain) was observed in a study of PD-1 blockade in classical Hodgkin lymphoma. Overall study findings and caveats: Baseline diversity in complete responders resembled that of newly diagnosed patients.

Per germline, CDR1 MNHEY and CDR2 SMNVEV (reference sequence). This CDR3 comprises 17 residues. J gave up 1 base and V 5 bases, and 13 bases lay outside the gene matches. Comment on this clone: Its specificity is not known.

TCRdb's table, derived via immunoSEQ multiplex PCR, lists solely in-frame clones and lacks some. The sample contains about 90,000 clones, approximately 83% of which appear only once. Specified time point: cycle 4 day 1 (C4D1), after 6 weeks of nivolumab. Each patient experienced a relapse that followed autologous stem cell transplantation, and brentuximab vedotin exposure varied. Classification of best responses gave complete response, partial response or progressive disease. The sequence derives from a human donor with classical Hodgkin lymphoma. The material sequenced was peripheral blood mononuclear cells (PBMCs), taken before the fourth cycle of nivolumab. The chain uses TRBV27 and TRBJ2-7; 8 positions match TRBD1. The CDR3 DNA follows: TGTGCCAGCAGTCCCGCCGACAGGGGCCTTAGGTCCTACGAGCAGTACTTC. Protein: CASSPADRGLRSYEQYF.